This T cell receptor beta chain was found in a study of T cell changes during pregnancy in multiple sclerosis. TCRdb's table, derived via immunoSEQ multiplex PCR, lists solely in-frame clones and lacks some. The sample carries some 40,000 clones, roughly nine tenths recorded once. Germline lookup yields CDR1 SGHVS and CDR2 FQNEAQ. V was shortened by 2 bases and J by 2 bases, with 19 bases between the two germline ends. This CDR3 spans 18 amino acids. The source of this sequence is a female donor in good health, enrolled as a control in a pregnancy study. The specimen comprised peripheral blood, sampled in the second trimester of pregnancy. V and J are TRBV7-8 and TRBJ1-5, with a possible D match to TRBD1 (6 bases). As DNA, the CDR3 is TGTGCCAGCAGCTTATCTCGTCACAGGGAAAGTGGCAATCAGCCCCAGCATTTT. Its translation: CASSLSRHRESGNQPQHF.